Each of the 28 T cell receptor beta chains below was sequenced from the same sample in a study of blood T cell repertoires in COVID-19. Using immunoSEQ multiplex PCR, the repertoire was profiled, and TCRdb retains in-frame clones only, with some absent. The sample holds roughly 200,000 clones; nearly 85% are singletons and the top ten take about 1.3%. Sequenced sample: peripheral blood. The receptors stem from a young woman with COVID-19, enrolled during active disease.

This sequence joins TRBV2 and TRBJ1-2; 9 nucleotides line up with TRBD1. With 3 bases clipped from V and 5 bases from J, the junction kept 7 bases outside the gene matches. Looked up from germline, CDR1 is SNHLY and CDR2 is FYNNEI. The CDR3 loop spans 15 amino acids. CDR3 coding DNA: TGTGCCAGCAGTGACTTAAGGGACAGGGAGTATGGCTACACCTTC. This codes for CASSDLRDREYGYTF.

This rearrangement joins TRBV2 to TRBJ1-2, with D possibly being TRBD1 (5 bases). Germline CDR1 and CDR2: SNHLY and FYNNEI. The CDR3 has 14 residues. The ends were cut back, 4 bases at V and 8 bases at J, with 17 bases in the middle. The CDR3 DNA sequence: TGTGCCAGCAGTGTATCGCAGGGAGGCGGCGGCTACACCTTC. It codes for CASSVSQGGGGYTF.

The V and J genes are TRBV11-2 and TRBJ2-3, with 9 bases identical to TRBD1. The CDR3 contains 14 residues. CDR1 SGHAT and CDR2 FQNNGV come from the germline V gene. V lost 4 bases to trimming and J lost 6 bases; unmatched junction nucleotides: 5. This CDR3 is CASSSTGGADTQYF. The DNA for the CDR3 is TGTGCCAGCAGCTCGACAGGGGGGGCGGATACGCAGTATTTT.

This chain links TRBV7-2 with TRBJ2-7, with 11 bases matching TRBD2. V was clipped by 5 bases and J by 2 bases; unmatched bases: 5. The length of the CDR3 is 15 residues. Germline lookup yields CDR1 SGHTA and CDR2 FQGNSA. This chain's CDR3 is CASSPTGLAAYEQYF. In DNA form, the CDR3 reads TGTGCCAGCAGCCCTACGGGACTAGCGGCCTACGAGCAGTACTTC.

The rearrangement joins TRBV9 to TRBJ2-5, with D possibly TRBD1 on 6 matching bases. The CDR3 sequence is 15 residues long. The germline gives CDR1 SGDLS, CDR2 YYNGEE. Trimming removed 3 bases from V and 3 bases from J, with 15 bases in between. This CDR3 reads CASSGSGTPEETQYF. DNA of the CDR3: TGTGCCAGCAGCGGATCCGGGACACCCGAAGAGACCCAGTACTTC.

The V call is TRBV5-1, the J call TRBJ2-7; 8 bases match TRBD2. V was clipped by 2 bases and J by 3 bases; unmatched bases: 4. This CDR3 region has 14 residues. Germline CDR1 reads SGHRS; CDR2 reads YFSETQ. In nucleotides, the CDR3 is TGCGCCAGCAGCTTAGGTAGCGGGAACTACGAGCAGTACTTC. Its translation is CASSLGSGNYEQYF.

The chain carries TRBV12-2 and TRBJ1-6; the DNA was not compared with TRBD1, the D call given in the table. TRBV12-2 represents a pseudogene. This CDR3 is built from 13 residues. The CDR3 bases are TGTGCAAGTCGCTTCAGACAGAATTCACCCCTCCACTTT. It specifies CASRFRQNSPLHF.

The CDR3, as DNA: TGTGCCAGCAGTGGACAGGGAGTGAGCACAGATACGCAGTATTTT. It yields the protein CASSGQGVSTDTQYF. J is TRBJ2-3 and V is TRBV6-4; 7 bases line up with TRBD1. V was pared by 4 bases and J by 0 bases, with 4 bases of the junction left unmatched. This CDR3 comprises 15 residues. Germline V gene data show CDR1 as MRHNA and CDR2 as SNTAGT.

This clone was observed a handful of times. This chain connects TRBV5-1 to TRBJ2-2; D might be TRBD1 (5 bases). The CDR3 loop spans 15 amino acids. V lost 0 bases and J lost 6, with 12 bases in between. Germline values: CDR1 SGHRS, CDR2 YFSETQ. The DNA of the CDR3 is TGCGCCAGCAGCTTGGCAAAAACAGGCGCCGGGGAGCTGTTTTTT. It is translated as CASSLAKTGAGELFF.

The V gene is TRBV19, the J gene TRBJ1-2; TRBD1 aligns across 7 bases. This CDR3 is 13 amino acids long. J was trimmed by 8 bases and V by 5 bases; bases with no gene match: 8. CDR1 and CDR2 (germline): LNHDA, SQIVND (reference sequence). The CDR3 region is CASSFSTGSGYTF. The DNA of the CDR3 is TGTGCCAGTAGTTTCTCGACAGGGTCCGGCTACACCTTC.

The V call is TRBV30, the J call TRBJ2-2; TRBD2 agrees at 12 bases. CDR3 size: 18 residues. The J segment lost 6 bases and the V segment lost 2 bases, leaving 13 bases of the junction unmatched. In germline, CDR1 is GTSNPN, CDR2 SVGIG (reference sequence). CDR3 nucleotide sequence: TGTGCCTGGAGTCCTCACTACCTAGCGGGGGGGCAACCCGGGGAGCTGTTTTTT. It yields the protein CAWSPHYLAGGQPGELFF. Full variable domain (remainder filled in from reference TRBV30 and TRBJ2-2): SQTIHQWPATLVQPVGSPLSLECTVEGTSNPNLYWYRQAAGRGLQLLFYSVGIGQISSEVPQNLSASRPQDRQFILSSKKLLLSDSGFYLCAWSPHYLAGGQPGELFFGEGSRLTVL.

The gene calls are TRBV19 and TRBJ1-2, with 9 bases lining up with TRBD1. The CDR3 length is 14 residues. CDR1 is LNHDA and CDR2 is SQIVND in the germline V gene (reference sequence). The J segment lost 6 bases and the V segment lost 3 bases, leaving 5 bases of the junction unmatched. CDR3 sequence reads: CASSIGTGSNGYTF. The DNA for the CDR3 is TGTGCCAGTAGTATTGGGACAGGGAGCAATGGCTACACCTTC. Full variable domain (outside the CDR3, taken from reference TRBV19 and TRBJ1-2): DGGITQSPKYLFRKEGQNVTLSCEQNLNHDAMYWYRQDPGQGLRLIYYSQIVNDFQKGDIAEGYSVSREKKESFPLTVTSAQKNPTAFYLCASSIGTGSNGYTFGSGTRLTVV.

The genes are TRBV27 and TRBJ2-7; D remains ambiguous. Germline V gives CDR1 MNHEY, CDR2 SMNVEV (reference sequence). The CDR3 contains 11 residues. V lost 10 bases, J lost 5 bases, and 12 bases lay in between. The CDR3 loop reads CATSSGHEQYF. DNA of the CDR3: TGTGCCACCTCCTCTGGCCACGAGCAGTACTTC.

This rearrangement joins TRBV5-1 to TRBJ1-2, with unresolved D. CDR1 is SGHRS and CDR2 is YFSETQ in the germline V gene. The CDR3 loop spans 13 amino acids. Trimming took off 0 bases at V and 8 bases at J, with 11 bases between the two ends. In DNA, the CDR3 is TGCGCCAGCAGCTTGGCCCGGGTCGAGGGCTACACCTTC. Amino acids: CASSLARVEGYTF.

V is TRBV29-1 and J is TRBJ1-1; D may be TRBD1 (5 bases). Trimming pared 3 bases from V and 0 bases from J, leaving 8 bases between. The CDR3 is 13 residues long. Germline loops: CDR1 SQVTM, CDR2 ANQGSEA. This CDR3 is CSVDRAMNTEAFF. CDR3 DNA: TGCAGCGTTGACAGGGCCATGAACACTGAAGCTTTCTTT.

The gene calls are TRBV18 and TRBJ2-3; TRBD2 matches at 9 bases. The germline CDR1 and CDR2 sequences are KGHSH and LQKENI. The CDR3 contains 16 residues. The V gene end was trimmed by 3 bases and the J gene end by 4 bases; junction bases not matched to a gene: 8. Written as DNA, the CDR3 is TGTGCCAGCTCACCGCTACAGCGGGAGGTCGCAGATACGCAGTATTTT. Translated: CASSPLQREVADTQYF.

The rearrangement joins TRBV19 to TRBJ2-7; perhaps TRBD1 as D (9 bases). The CDR3 totals 14 residues. The V end lost 7 bases, the J end lost 6 bases, and 19 bases lay between the germline ends. Germline V CDR1 and CDR2: LNHDA, SQIVND (reference sequence). The CDR3 sequence is CASMTVAGQGEQYF. The CDR3, as DNA: TGTGCCAGTATGACCGTAGCGGGACAGGGCGAGCAGTACTTC.

This chain connects TRBV4-3 to TRBJ1-3; D might be TRBD1 (6 bases). V lost 3 bases and J lost 0, with 9 bases in between. The CDR3 extends over 15 amino acids. CDR1 and CDR2 from the germline V gene are LGHNA and YSLEER. The CDR3 is CASSQGASSGNTIYF. CDR3 DNA: TGCGCCAGCAGCCAGGGGGCGAGCTCTGGAAACACCATATATTTT.

This chain links TRBV19 with TRBJ1-5; D unresolved. Germline CDR1 LNHDA, CDR2 SQIVND (reference sequence). The CDR3 extends over 15 amino acids. CDR3 region: CATAGSRVGDQPQHF. Written as DNA, the CDR3 is TGTGCTACAGCGGGGTCACGGGTTGGGGATCAGCCCCAGCATTTT. Full variable domain (outside the CDR3, taken from reference TRBV19 and TRBJ1-5): DGGITQSPKYLFRKEGQNVTLSCEQNLNHDAMYWYRQDPGQGLRLIYYSQIVNDFQKGDIAEGYSVSREKKESFPLTVTSAQKNPTAFYLCATAGSRVGDQPQHFGDGTRLSIL.

V and J are TRBV5-1 and TRBJ1-1; possibly TRBD1 for D (5 bases). Looked up from germline, CDR1 is SGHRS and CDR2 is YFSETQ. The CDR3 has 13 residues. V shed 4 bases and J shed 5 bases, with 12 bases lying between them. CDR3 DNA: TGCGCCAGCAGCGTAGGGGCGAGGACTGAAGCTTTCTTT. The encoded protein is CASSVGARTEAFF. The full variable domain, rest sourced from reference TRBV5-1 and TRBJ1-1, is KAGVTQTPRYLIKTRGQQVTLSCSPISGHRSVSWYQQTPGQGLQFLFEYFSETQRNKGNFPGRFSGRQFSNSRSEMNVSTLELGDSALYLCASSVGARTEAFFGQGTRLTVV.

This clone was seen more than once but under ten times. This chain joins TRBV19 and TRBJ1-2; D gene unclear. There are 13 residues in the CDR3. From germline, CDR1 is LNHDA and CDR2 SQIVND (reference sequence). V was clipped by 6 bases and J by 6 bases, with 14 bases between them. As DNA, the CDR3 is TGTGCCAGTAGGGCGGAGGTGAGGAATGGCTACACCTTC. Translation gives CASRAEVRNGYTF.

The rearrangement uses TRBV7-7 and TRBJ2-2; possibly TRBD1 for D (5 bases). In germline, CDR1 is SSHAT, CDR2 FNYEAQ (reference sequence). Trimming removed 5 bases at V and 2 bases at J, with 12 bases between. The CDR3 spans 15 residues. The CDR3, as DNA: TGTGCCAGCAGCCCGGTGACAGCAAACACCGGGGAGCTGTTTTTT. Amino acid sequence: CASSPVTANTGELFF. The variable domain in full, with the rest retrieved from reference TRBV7-7 and TRBJ2-2, is GAGVSQSPRYKVTKRGQDVTLRCDPISSHATLYWYQQALGQGPEFLTYFNYEAQPDKSGLPSDRFSAERPEGSISTLTIQRTEQRDSAMYRCASSPVTANTGELFFGEGSRLTVL.

V usage is TRBV6-2 or TRBV6-3 and J usage is TRBJ1-1; the D gene is possibly TRBD1 (5 bases). Germline CDR1 and CDR2: MNHEY and SVGEGT. V lost 2 bases to trimming and J lost 5 bases, with 12 bases between them. This CDR3 region has 14 residues. CDR3 DNA sequence: TGTGCCAGCAGTTACAGCGGGGGAGGGACTGAAGCTTTCTTT. It codes for CASSYSGGGTEAFF.

The rearrangement links TRBV6-2 or TRBV6-3 to TRBJ1-1, with 8 bases aligning to TRBD1. J gave up 4 bases and V 0 bases, and 13 bases lay outside the gene matches. The germline V gene encodes CDR1 MNHEY and CDR2 SVGEGT. This CDR3 has 18 amino acids. The CDR3: CASSYSTGRGQLGTEAFF. The DNA for the CDR3 is TGTGCCAGCAGTTACTCGACGGGCAGGGGGCAGTTAGGCACTGAAGCTTTCTTT.

The chain joins TRBV7-2 to TRBJ1-2, with a possible D match to TRBD1 (6 bases). This CDR3 region has 14 residues. The germline V gene encodes CDR1 SGHTA and CDR2 FQGNSA. V lost 4 bases, J lost 6 bases, and 15 bases lay in between. The CDR3 DNA sequence: TGTGCCAGCAGCTCGACAGGTCGCTCGGATGGCTACACCTTC. Residues: CASSSTGRSDGYTF.

The gene calls are TRBV7-9 and TRBJ2-2; no firm D call. Trimming cost V 6 bases and J 4 bases, with 9 bases left between them. Germline V gene data show CDR1 as SEHNR and CDR2 as FQNEAQ (reference sequence). This CDR3 is 13 amino acids long. This chain's CDR3 is CASRQTGTGELFF. CDR3 nucleotides: TGTGCCAGCAGGCAGACTGGCACCGGGGAGCTGTTTTTT.

V is TRBV19 and J is TRBJ1-5; 8 nucleotides agree with TRBD1. The V segment lost 6 bases and the J segment 6 bases; nucleotides outside the gene matches: 10. This CDR3 spans 15 amino acids. Germline values: CDR1 LNHDA, CDR2 SQIVND (reference sequence). CDR3 region: CASSPGQGMGQPQHF. CDR3 in DNA: TGTGCCAGTAGCCCCGGACAGGGCATGGGTCAGCCCCAGCATTTT.

This chain connects TRBV4-2 to TRBJ1-1; TRBD1 agrees at 12 bases. V lost 7 bases, J lost 11 bases, and 14 bases stayed unmatched. The germline CDR1 and CDR2 sequences are LGHNA and YNFKEQ. The CDR3 is 15 residues long. The CDR3 DNA follows: TGTGCCAGCACCCCAATTGGGGACAGGGGGCTGGTGGCTTTCTTT. The encoded protein is CASTPIGDRGLVAFF.